This T cell receptor (beta chain) was recorded in a study of cytomegalovirus exposure and HLA in healthy donors. CDR3 length: 16 amino acids. Per germline, CDR1 GTSNPN and CDR2 SVGIG (reference sequence). V shed 2 bases, J shed 3 bases, and the junction held 6 bases outside the gene matches. Findings of the study overall: It was approximately 170 TCR beta chains that were listed as cytomegalovirus-associated. A few CMV-associated chains were confirmed in vitro to be specific for CMV antigens. Among TCR sequences, most were rare, though some public TCRs appeared in many donors.

The roughly 120-subject validation cohort, separate from the 666-subject first cohort, included the donors. As for this clone: Antigen unknown.

The method was immunoSEQ multiplex PCR; TCRdb's version includes in-frame clones alone and lacks a portion of them. The data show tens of thousands of clones, about 93% seen once. The sequence came from a woman between 18 and 29 years old in good health and CMV-seronegative. This chain uses TRBV30 with TRBJ2-7; TRBD2 aligns across 14 bases. What was sequenced was PBMCs. CDR3 loop: CAWSPRGLAGGYEQYF. CDR3 DNA sequence: TGTGCCTGGAGTCCCAGAGGACTAGCGGGAGGCTACGAGCAGTACTTC.